This T cell receptor beta chain was identified during a study of blood T cells in healthy people across ages. In this sample, this clonotype turned up a few times. Antigen: not known. Study findings and constraints: Naive T cell percentage showed a strong correlation with TCR beta diversity.

Extracted total RNA amounted to at least 5.5 micrograms for each sample. Through a sample-barcoded 5' primer and a J-beta primer mix, a second PCR was run for about 6 to 11 cycles. Each cDNA molecule received a tag from a template-switch adaptor that had 12 random nucleotides. TCRdb reprocessed the 5' RACE reads with MiXCR, giving one entry per CDR3 protein. The sample consists of 850,000 to 1,300,000 distinct CDR3 sequences, 45% of them appearing once. The CDR3 is made up of 15 amino acids. J was trimmed by 6 bases and V by 1 base; bases with no gene match: 5. The source of this sequence is a woman in her fifties or sixties in good health. The gene calls are TRBV12-3 or TRBV12-4 and TRBJ2-5, with 10 nucleotides matching TRBD1. The sample taken for sequencing was blood. CDR3 DNA: TGTGCCAGCAGTTTAGTGGGACAGGGGACGAAGACCCAGTACTTC. It codes for CASSLVGQGTKTQYF.